This T cell receptor beta chain was recorded in a study of T cell changes during pregnancy in multiple sclerosis. This CDR3 has 16 residues. J was trimmed by 7 bases and V by 4 bases; bases with no gene match: 11. The germline gives CDR1 SGHNT, CDR2 YYREEE (reference sequence). Produced via immunoSEQ multiplex PCR; TCRdb's table is partial and in-frame only. This table has 70,000 to 100,000 clones, roughly 90% appearing once. This material consisted of peripheral blood, taken in the first trimester of pregnancy. The chain couples TRBV5-4 to TRBJ2-7; the match to TRBD2 covers 13 bases. The TCR sequence derives from a female donor with multiple sclerosis, enrolled in a pregnancy study. CDR3 amino acids: CASSKGLAGAAGEQYF. The CDR3 DNA reads TGTGCCAGCAGCAAAGGACTAGCGGGAGCTGCGGGGGAGCAGTACTTC.